This T cell receptor (beta chain) came from a study of long-term antiretroviral therapy in people with HIV. Study-wide results and limits: Those clones which expanded before ART made up the dominant part of the repertoire at all time points. The data indicate that diversity increased after ART but remained below transplant donor controls. When set beside controls, HIV repertoires had CDR3 length ranges that were narrower.

Survey-level resolution applied to immunoSEQ assay v3.0. TCRdb's copy holds only in-frame clones and misses some; the assay was immunoSEQ multiplex PCR. The profile shows about 10,000 clones, over 80% of them singletons. Comments on this clone: Its antigen remains unknown.

The V and J ends lost 7 bases and 9 bases respectively, with 18 bases between them. Germline V gene lookup returns CDR1 ENHRY and CDR2 SYGVKD. This CDR3 spans 13 amino acids. This sequence was found in a man aged 30 to 39 with HIV. The chain is built from TRBV10-3 and TRBJ1-2, with D perhaps TRBD1 (6 bases). The source material was unsorted PBMCs, sampled 0.3 years before starting antiretroviral therapy. CDR3 coding DNA: TGTGCCATCACTCAGGGGACCTGGGATAGCTACACCTTC. As protein: CAITQGTWDSYTF.